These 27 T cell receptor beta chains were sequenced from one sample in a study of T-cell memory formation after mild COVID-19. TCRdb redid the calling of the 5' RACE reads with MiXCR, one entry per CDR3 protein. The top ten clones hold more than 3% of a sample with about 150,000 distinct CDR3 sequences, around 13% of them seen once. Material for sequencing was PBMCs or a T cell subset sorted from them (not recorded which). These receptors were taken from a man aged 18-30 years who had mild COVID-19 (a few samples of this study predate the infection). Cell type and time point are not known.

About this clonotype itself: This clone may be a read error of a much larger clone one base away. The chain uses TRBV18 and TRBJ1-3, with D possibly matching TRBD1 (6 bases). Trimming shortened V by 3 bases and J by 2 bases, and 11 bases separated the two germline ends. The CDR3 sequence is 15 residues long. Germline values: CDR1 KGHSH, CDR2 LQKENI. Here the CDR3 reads CASSPEQGPGNTIYF. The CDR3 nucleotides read TGTGCCAGCTCACCTGAACAGGGCCCTGGAAACACCATATATTTT. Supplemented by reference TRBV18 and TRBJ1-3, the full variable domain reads NAGVMQNPRHLVRRRGQEARLRCSPMKGHSHVYWYRQLPEEGLKFMVYLQKENIIDESGMPKERFSAEFPKEGPSILRIQQVVRGDSAAYFCASSPEQGPGNTIYFGEGSWLTVV.

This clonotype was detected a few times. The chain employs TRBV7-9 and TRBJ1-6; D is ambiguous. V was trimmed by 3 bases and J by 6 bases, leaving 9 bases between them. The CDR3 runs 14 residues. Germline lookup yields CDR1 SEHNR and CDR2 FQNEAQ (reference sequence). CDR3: CASSLSGRNSPLHF. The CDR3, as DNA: TGTGCCAGCAGCTTGAGTGGCCGTAATTCACCCCTCCACTTT.

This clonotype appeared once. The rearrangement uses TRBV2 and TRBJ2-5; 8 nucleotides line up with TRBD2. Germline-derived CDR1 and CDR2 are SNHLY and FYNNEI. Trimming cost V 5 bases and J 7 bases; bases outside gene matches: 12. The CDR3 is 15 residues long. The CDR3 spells CASSRAGGGWGTQYF. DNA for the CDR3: TGTGCCAGCAGTCGTGCGGGGGGCGGATGGGGGACCCAGTACTTC. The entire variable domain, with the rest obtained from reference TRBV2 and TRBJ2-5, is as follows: EPEVTQTPSHQVTQMGQEVILRCVPISNHLYFYWYRQILGQKVEFLVSFYNNEISEKSEIFDDQFSVERPDGSNFTLKIRSTKLEDSAMYFCASSRAGGGWGTQYFGPGTRLLVL.

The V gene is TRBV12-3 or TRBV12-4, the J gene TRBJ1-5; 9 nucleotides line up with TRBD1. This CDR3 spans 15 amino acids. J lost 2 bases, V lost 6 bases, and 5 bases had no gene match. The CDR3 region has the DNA TGTGCCAGCAGCTGGACAGGGGTGGGCAATCAGCCCCAGCATTTT. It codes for CASSWTGVGNQPQHF.

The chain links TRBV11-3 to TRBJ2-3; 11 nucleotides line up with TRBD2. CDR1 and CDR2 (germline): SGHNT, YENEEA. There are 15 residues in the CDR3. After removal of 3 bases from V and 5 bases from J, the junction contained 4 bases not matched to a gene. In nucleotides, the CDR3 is TGTGCCAGCAGCTTTAGCGGGGGGGCAGGAGATACGCAGTATTTT. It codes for CASSFSGGAGDTQYF.

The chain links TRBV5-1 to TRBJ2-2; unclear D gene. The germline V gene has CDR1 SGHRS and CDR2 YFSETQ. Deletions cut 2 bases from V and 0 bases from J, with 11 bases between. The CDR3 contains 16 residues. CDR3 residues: CASSLNVPPNTGELFF. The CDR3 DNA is TGCGCCAGCAGCTTAAATGTCCCTCCGAACACCGGGGAGCTGTTTTTT.

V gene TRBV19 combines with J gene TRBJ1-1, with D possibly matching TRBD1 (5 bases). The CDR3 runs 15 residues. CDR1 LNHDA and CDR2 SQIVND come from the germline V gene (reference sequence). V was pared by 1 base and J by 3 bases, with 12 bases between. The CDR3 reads CASSIGQGGHTEAFF. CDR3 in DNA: TGTGCCAGTAGTATAGGGCAGGGAGGGCACACTGAAGCTTTCTTT.

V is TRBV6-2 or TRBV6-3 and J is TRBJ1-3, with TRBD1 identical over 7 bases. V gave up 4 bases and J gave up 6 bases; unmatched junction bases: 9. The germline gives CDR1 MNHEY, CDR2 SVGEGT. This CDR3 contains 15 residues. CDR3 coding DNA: TGTGCCAGCAGTTCCGATTTGGGACAGCCAAACACCATATATTTT. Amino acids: CASSSDLGQPNTIYF.

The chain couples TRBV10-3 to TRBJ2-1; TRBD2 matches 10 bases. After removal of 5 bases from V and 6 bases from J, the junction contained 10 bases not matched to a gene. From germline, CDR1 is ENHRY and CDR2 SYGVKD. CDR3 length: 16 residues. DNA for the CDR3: TGTGCCATCAGTAGCGGGGGGGCCGCAGGCCTCAATGAGCAGTTCTTC. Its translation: CAISSGGAAGLNEQFF.

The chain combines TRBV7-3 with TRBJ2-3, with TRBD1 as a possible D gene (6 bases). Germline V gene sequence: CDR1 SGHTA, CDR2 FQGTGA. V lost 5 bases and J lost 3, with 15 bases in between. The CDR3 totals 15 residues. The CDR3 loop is CASSVGRGVTDTQYF. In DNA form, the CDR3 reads TGTGCCAGCAGCGTGGGCAGGGGAGTGACAGATACGCAGTATTTT.

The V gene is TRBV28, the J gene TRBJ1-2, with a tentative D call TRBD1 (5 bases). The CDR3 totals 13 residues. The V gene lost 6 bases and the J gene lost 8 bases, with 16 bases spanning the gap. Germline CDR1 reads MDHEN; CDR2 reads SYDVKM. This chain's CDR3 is CASRPGTAGGYTF. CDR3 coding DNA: TGTGCCAGCAGGCCCGGGACCGCCGGGGGCTACACCTTC.

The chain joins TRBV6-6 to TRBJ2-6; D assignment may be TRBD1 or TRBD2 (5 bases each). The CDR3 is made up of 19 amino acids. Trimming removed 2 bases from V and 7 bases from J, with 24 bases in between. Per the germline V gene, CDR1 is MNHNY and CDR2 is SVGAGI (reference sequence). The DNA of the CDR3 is TGTGCCAGCAGTTACCTAGGGACGGCGAGGGCTCTGGGAGCCAACGTCCTGACTTTC. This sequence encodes CASSYLGTARALGANVLTF.

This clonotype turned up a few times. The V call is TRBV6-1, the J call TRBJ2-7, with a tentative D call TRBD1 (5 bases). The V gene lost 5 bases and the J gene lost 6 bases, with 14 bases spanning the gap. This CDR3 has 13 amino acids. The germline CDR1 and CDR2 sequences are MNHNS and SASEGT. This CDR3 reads CASSPPGPFEQYF. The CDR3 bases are TGTGCCAGCAGTCCGCCAGGGCCCTTCGAGCAGTACTTC.

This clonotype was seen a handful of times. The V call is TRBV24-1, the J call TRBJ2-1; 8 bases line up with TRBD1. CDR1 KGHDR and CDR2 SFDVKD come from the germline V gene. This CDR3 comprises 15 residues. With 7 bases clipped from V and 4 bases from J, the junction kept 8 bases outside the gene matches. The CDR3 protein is CATSLAGQVYNEQFF. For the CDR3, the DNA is TGTGCCACCAGCCTCGCGGGACAGGTTTACAATGAGCAGTTCTTC.

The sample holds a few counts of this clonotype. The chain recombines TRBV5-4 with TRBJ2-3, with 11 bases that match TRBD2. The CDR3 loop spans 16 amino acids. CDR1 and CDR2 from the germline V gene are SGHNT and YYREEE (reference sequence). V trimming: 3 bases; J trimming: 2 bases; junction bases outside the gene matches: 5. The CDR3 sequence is CASSSRLAGFTDTQYF. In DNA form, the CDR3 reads TGTGCCAGCAGCTCAAGACTAGCGGGATTCACAGATACGCAGTATTTT. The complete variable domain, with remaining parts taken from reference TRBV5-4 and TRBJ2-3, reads ETGVTQSPTHLIKTRGQQVTLRCSSQSGHNTVSWYQQALGQGPQFIFQYYREEENGRGNFPPRFSGLQFPNYSSELNVNALELDDSALYLCASSSRLAGFTDTQYFGPGTRLTVL.

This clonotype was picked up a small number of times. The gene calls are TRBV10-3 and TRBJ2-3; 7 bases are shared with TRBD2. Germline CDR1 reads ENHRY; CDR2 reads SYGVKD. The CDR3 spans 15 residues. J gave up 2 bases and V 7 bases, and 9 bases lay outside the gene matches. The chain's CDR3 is CAINGERGPTDTQYF. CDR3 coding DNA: TGTGCCATCAACGGGGAGCGGGGTCCCACAGATACGCAGTATTTT.

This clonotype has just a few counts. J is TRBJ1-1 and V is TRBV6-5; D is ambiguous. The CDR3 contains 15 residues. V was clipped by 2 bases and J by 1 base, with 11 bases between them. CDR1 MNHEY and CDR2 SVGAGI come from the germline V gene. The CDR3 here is CASSYRIYSNTEAFF. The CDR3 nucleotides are TGTGCCAGCAGTTACCGAATTTACTCGAACACTGAAGCTTTCTTT.

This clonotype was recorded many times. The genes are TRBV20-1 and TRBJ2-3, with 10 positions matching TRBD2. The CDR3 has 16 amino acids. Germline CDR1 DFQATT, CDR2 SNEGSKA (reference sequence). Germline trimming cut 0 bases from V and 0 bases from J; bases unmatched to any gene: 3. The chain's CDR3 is CSARETSGHSTDTQYF. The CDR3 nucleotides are TGCAGTGCTAGAGAGACTAGCGGGCACAGCACAGATACGCAGTATTTT.

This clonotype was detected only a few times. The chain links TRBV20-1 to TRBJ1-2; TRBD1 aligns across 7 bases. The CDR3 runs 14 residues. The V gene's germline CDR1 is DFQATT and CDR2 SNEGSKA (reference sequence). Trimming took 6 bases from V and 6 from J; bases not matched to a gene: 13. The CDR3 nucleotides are TGCAGTGCCCGACCACCAAATGACAGGGATGGCTACACCTTC. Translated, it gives CSARPPNDRDGYTF.

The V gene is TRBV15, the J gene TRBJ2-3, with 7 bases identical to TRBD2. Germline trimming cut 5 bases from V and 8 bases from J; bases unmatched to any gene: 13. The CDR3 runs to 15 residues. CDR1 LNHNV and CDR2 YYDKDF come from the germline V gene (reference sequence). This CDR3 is CATSPQRGVDGTQYF. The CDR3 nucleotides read TGTGCCACCAGCCCTCAACGGGGGGTAGACGGTACGCAGTATTTT.

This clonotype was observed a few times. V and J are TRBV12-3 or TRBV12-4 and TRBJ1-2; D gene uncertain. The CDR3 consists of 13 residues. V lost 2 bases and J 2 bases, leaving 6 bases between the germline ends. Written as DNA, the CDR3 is TGTGCCAGCAGTTTATCCCGGAACTATGGCTACACCTTC. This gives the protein CASSLSRNYGYTF.

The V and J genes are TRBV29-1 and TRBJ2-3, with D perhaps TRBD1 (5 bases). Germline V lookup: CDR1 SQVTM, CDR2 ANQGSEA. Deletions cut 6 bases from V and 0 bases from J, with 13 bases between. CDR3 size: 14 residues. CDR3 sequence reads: CSVAETVSTDTQYF. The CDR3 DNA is TGCAGCGTCGCCGAGACAGTGAGCACAGATACGCAGTATTTT.

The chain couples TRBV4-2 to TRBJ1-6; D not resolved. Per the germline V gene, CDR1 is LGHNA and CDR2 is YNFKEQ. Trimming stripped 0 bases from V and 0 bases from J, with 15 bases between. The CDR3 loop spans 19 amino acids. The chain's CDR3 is CASSQDSSVLSSYNSPLHF. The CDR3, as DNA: TGTGCCAGCAGCCAAGATTCTTCGGTGTTAAGCTCCTATAATTCACCCCTCCACTTT.

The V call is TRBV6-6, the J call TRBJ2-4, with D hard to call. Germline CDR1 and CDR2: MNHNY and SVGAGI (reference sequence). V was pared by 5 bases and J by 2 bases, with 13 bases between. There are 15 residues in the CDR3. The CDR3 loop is CASSPPTETKNIQYF. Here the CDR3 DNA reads TGTGCCAGCAGTCCGCCTACAGAAACCAAAAACATTCAGTACTTC.

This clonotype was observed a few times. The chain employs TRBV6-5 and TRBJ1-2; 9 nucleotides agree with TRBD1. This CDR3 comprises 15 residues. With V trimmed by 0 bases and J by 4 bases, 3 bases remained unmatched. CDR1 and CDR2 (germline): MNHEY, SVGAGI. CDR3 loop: CASSYSTTGGYGYTF. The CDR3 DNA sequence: TGTGCCAGCAGTTACTCTACGACAGGGGGCTATGGCTACACCTTC.

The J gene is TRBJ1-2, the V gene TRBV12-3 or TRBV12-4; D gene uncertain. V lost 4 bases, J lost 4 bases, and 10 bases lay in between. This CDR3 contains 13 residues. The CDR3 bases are TGTGCCAGCAGTTACAATGGGGTCTATGGCTACACCTTC. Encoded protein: CASSYNGVYGYTF.

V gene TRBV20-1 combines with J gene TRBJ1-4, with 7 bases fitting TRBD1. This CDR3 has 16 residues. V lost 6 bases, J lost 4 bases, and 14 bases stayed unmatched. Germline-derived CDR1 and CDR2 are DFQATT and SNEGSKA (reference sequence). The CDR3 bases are TGCAGTGCCCAGCAACCCTACGGGACAGTTAATGAAAAACTGTTTTTT. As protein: CSAQQPYGTVNEKLFF.